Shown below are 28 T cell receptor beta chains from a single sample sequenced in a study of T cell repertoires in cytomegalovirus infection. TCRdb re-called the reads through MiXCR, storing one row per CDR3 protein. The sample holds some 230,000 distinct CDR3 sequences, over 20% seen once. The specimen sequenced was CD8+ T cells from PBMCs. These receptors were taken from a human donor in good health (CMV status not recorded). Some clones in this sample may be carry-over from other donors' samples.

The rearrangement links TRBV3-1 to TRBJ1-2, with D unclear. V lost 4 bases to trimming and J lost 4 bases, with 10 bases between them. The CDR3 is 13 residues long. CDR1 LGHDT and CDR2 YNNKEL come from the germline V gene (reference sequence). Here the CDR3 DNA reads TGTGCCAGCAGCCCAGCCGGTGGCTATGGCTACACCTTC. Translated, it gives CASSPAGGYGYTF.

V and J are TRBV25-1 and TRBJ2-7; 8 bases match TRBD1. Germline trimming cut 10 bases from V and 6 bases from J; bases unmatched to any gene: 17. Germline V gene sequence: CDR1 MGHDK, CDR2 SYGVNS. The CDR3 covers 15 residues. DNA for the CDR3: TGTGCCACTATAGGGGCGGGGACAGGAGCCCTCGAGCAGTACTTC. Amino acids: CATIGAGTGALEQYF.

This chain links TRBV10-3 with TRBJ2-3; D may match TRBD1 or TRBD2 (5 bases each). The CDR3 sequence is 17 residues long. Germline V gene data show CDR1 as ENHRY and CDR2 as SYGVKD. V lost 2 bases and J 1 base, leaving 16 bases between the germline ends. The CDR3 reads CAISELPRGGGTDTQYF. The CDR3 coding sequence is TGTGCCATCAGTGAGCTCCCTCGGGGCGGCGGCACAGATACGCAGTATTTT.

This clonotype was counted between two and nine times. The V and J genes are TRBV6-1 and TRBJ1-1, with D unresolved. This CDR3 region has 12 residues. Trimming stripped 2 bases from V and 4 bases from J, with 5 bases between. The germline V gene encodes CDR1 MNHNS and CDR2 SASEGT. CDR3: CASSELSTEAFF. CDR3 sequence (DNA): TGTGCCAGCAGTGAATTAAGCACTGAAGCTTTCTTT.

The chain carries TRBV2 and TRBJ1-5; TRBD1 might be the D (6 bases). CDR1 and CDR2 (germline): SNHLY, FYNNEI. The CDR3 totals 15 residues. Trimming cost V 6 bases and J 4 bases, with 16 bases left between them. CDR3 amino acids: CASSENRVSNQPQHF. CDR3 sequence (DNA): TGTGCCAGCAGCGAAAACAGGGTATCGAATCAGCCCCAGCATTTT.

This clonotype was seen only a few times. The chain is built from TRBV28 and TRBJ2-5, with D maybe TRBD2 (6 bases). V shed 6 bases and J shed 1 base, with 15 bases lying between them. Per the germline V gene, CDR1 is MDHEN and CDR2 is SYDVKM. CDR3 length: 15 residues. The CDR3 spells CASRMGLDSQETQYF. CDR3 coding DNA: TGTGCCAGCAGGATGGGACTCGACTCCCAAGAGACCCAGTACTTC.

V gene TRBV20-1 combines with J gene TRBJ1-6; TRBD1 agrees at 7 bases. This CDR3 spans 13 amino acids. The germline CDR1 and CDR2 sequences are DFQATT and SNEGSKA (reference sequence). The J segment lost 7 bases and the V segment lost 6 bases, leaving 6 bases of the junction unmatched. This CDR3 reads CSASGGGNSPLHF. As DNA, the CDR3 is TGCAGTGCCTCGGGAGGGGGCAATTCACCCCTCCACTTT.

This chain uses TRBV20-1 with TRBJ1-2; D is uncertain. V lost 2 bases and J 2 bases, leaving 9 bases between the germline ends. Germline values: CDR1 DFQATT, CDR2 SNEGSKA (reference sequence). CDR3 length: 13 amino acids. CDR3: CSARPTGNYGYTF. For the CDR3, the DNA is TGCAGTGCTAGACCGACGGGCAACTATGGCTACACCTTC.

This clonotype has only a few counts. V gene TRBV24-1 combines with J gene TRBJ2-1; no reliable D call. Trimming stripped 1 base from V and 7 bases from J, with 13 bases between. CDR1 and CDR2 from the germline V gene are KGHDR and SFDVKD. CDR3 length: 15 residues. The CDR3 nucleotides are TGTGCCACCAGTGATTTAGGTGACCTGGGGAATGAGCAGTTCTTC. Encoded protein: CATSDLGDLGNEQFF.

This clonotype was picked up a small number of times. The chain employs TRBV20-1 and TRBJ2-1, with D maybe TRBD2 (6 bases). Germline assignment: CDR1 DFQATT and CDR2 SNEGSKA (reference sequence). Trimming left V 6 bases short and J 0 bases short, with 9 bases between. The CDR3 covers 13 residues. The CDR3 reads CSARDFSYNEQFF. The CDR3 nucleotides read TGCAGTGCCCGGGACTTCTCCTACAATGAGCAGTTCTTC.

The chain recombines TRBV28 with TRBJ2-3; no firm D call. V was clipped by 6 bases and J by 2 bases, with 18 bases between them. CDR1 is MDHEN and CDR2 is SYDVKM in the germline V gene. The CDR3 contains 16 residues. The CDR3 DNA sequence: TGTGCCAGCAGCTATGCGGCGGAAAACCCCACAGATACGCAGTATTTT. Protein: CASSYAAENPTDTQYF.

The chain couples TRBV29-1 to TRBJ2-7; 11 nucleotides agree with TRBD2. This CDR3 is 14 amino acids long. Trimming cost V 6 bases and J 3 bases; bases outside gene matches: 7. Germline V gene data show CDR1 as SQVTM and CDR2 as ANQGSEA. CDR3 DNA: TGCAGCGTCTCCGGGACTAGCGGTAACTACGAGCAGTACTTC. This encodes CSVSGTSGNYEQYF.

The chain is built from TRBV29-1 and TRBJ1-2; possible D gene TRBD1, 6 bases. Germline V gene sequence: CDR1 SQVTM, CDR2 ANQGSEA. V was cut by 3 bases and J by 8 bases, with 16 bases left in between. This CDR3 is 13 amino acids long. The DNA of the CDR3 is TGCAGCGTTGATAGGGGGGGTTCGCCCGGCTACACCTTC. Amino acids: CSVDRGGSPGYTF.

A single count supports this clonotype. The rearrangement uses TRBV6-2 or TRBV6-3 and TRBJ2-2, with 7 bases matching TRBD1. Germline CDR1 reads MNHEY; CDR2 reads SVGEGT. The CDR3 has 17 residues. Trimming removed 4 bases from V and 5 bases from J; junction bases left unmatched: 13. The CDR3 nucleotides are TGTGCCAGCAGTTTTCGGATGAGACAGGGATGGACCGGGGAGCTGTTTTTT. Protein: CASSFRMRQGWTGELFF.

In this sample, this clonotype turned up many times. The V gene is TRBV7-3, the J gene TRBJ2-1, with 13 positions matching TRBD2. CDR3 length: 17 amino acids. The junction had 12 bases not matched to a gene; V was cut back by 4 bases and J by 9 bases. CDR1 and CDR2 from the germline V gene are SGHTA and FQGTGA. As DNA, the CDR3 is TGTGCCAGCAGCTCCCCTCTGAGTACTAGCGGGGGGGGTGAGCAGTTCTTC. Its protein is CASSSPLSTSGGGEQFF.

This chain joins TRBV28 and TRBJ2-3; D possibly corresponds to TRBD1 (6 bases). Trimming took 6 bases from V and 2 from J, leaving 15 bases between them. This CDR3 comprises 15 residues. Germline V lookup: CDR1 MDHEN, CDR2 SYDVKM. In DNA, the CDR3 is TGTGCCAGCAGCCCTCTCTGGGACAACACAGATACGCAGTATTTT. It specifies CASSPLWDNTDTQYF.

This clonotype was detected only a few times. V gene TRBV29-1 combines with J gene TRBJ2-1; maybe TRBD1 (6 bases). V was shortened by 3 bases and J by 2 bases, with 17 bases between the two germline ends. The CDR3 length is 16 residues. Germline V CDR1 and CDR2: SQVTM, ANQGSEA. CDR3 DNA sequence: TGCAGCGTTGAGGGGGCGGGTGTGACGGCCTACAATGAGCAGTTCTTC. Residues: CSVEGAGVTAYNEQFF.

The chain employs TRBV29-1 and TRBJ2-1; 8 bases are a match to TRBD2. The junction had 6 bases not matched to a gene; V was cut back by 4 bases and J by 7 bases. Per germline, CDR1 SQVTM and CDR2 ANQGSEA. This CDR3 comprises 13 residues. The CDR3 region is CSVVGAGGNEQFF. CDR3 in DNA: TGCAGCGTTGTAGGGGCGGGGGGTAATGAGCAGTTCTTC.

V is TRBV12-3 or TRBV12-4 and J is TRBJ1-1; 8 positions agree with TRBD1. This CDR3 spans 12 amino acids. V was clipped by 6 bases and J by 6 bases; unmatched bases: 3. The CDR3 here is CASSQQGAEAFF. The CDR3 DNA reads TGTGCCAGCAGCCAACAGGGGGCTGAAGCTTTCTTT.

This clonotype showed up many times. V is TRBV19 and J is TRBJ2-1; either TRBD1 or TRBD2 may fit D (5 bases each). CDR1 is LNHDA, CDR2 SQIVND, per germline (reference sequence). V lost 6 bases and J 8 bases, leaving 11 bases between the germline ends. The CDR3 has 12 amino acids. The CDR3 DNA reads TGTGCCAGTAGCCCCGAGGGGTATGAGCAGTTCTTC. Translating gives CASSPEGYEQFF.

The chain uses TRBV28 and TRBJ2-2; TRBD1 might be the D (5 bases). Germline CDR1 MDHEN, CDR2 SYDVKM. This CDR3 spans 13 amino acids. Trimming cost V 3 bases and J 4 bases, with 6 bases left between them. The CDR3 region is CASSFRVTGELFF. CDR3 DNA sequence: TGTGCCAGCAGTTTCAGGGTCACCGGGGAGCTGTTTTTT.

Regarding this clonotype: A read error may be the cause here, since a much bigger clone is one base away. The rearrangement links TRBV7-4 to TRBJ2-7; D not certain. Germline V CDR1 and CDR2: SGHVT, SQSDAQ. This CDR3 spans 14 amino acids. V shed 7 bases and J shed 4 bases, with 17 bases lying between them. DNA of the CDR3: TGTGCCAGCACCGATCAGAGTACCCTTTACGAGCAGTACTTC. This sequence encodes CASTDQSTLYEQYF. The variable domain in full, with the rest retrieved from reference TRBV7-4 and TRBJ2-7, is GAGVSQSPRYKVAKRGRDVALRCDSISGHVTLYWYRQTLGQGSEVLTYSQSDAQRDKSGRPSGRFSAERPERSVSTLKIQRTEQGDSAVYLCASTDQSTLYEQYFGPGTRLTVT.

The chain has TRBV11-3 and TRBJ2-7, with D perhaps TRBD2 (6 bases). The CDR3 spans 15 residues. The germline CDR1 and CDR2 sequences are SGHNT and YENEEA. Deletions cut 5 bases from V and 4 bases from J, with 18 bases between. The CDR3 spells CASSPPGRGRYEQYF. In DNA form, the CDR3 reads TGTGCCAGCAGCCCCCCGGGACGAGGGAGGTACGAGCAGTACTTC.

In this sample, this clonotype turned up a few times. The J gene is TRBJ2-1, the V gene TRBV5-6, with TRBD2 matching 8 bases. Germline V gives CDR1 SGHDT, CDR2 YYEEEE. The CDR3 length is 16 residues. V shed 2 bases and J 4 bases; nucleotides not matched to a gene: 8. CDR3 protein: CASSFITSGGYNEQFF. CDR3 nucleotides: TGTGCCAGCAGCTTTATAACAAGCGGGGGATACAATGAGCAGTTCTTC.

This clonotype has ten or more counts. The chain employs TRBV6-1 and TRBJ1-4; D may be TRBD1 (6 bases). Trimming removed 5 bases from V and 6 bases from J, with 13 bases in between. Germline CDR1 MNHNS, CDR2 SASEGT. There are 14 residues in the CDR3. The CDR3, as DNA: TGTGCCAGCAGTCCGGACAGCCTGGATGAAAAACTGTTTTTT. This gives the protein CASSPDSLDEKLFF.

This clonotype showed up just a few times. CDR3 nucleotide sequence: TGTGCCAGCAGTCCCACCAGGGACAGGGCTGGGGATACGCAGTATTTT. This codes for CASSPTRDRAGDTQYF. The chain is built from TRBV2 and TRBJ2-3; TRBD1 matches at 9 bases. The junction had 12 bases not matched to a gene; V was cut back by 5 bases and J by 6 bases. The CDR3 totals 16 residues. The V gene's germline CDR1 is SNHLY and CDR2 FYNNEI.

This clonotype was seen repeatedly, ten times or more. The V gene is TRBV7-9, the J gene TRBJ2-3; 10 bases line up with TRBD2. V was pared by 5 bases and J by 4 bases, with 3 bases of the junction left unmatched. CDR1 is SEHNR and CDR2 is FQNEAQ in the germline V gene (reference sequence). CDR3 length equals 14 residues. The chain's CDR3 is CASSSGGVADTQYF. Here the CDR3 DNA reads TGTGCCAGCAGCAGCGGGGGGGTCGCAGATACGCAGTATTTT.

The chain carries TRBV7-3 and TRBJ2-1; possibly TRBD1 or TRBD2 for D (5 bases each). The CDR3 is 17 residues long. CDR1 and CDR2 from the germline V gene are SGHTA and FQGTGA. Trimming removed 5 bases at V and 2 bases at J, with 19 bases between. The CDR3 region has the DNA TGTGCCAGCAGCACCTGGAACCGGGACGGGACCTACAATGAGCAGTTCTTC. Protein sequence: CASSTWNRDGTYNEQFF.